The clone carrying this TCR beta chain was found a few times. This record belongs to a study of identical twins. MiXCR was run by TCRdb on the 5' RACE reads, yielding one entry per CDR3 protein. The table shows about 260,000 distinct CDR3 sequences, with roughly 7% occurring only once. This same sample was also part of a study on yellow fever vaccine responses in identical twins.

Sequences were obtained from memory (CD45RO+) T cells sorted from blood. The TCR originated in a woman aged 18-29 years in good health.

The CDR3 sequence is CASSRYPPDLSGETQYF. The CDR3 DNA reads as TGTGCCAGCAGCCGTTACCCCCCCGACCTAAGCGGGGAGACCCAGTACTTC. J is TRBJ2-5 and V is TRBV28; possibly TRBD2 for D (6 bases). CDR3 length: 17 residues. Deletions cut 6 bases from V and 5 bases from J, with 25 bases between. Germline V CDR1 and CDR2: MDHEN, SYDVKM.